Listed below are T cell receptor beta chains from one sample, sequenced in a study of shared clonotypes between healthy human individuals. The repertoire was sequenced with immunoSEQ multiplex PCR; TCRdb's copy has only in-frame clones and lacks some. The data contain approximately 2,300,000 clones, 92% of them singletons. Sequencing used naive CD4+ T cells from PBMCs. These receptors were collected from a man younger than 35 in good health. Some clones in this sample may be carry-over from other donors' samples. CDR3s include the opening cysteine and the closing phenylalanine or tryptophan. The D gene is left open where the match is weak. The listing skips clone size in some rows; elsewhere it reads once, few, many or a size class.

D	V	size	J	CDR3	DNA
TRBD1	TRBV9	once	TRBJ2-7	CASSADRGYHEQYF	TGTGCCAGCAGCGCAGACAGGGGGTACCACGAGCAGTACTTC
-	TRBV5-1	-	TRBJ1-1	CASSQLGRMNTEAFF	TGCGCCAGCAGTCAACTGGGGCGCATGAACACTGAAGCTTTCTTT
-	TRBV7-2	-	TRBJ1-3	CASSLGGGPGNTIYF	TGTGCCAGCAGCTTAGGCGGGGGACCAGGAAACACCATATATTTT
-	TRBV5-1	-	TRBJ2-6	CASRPGTGGANVLTF	TGCGCCAGCAGGCCAGGGACGGGTGGGGCCAACGTCCTGACTTTC
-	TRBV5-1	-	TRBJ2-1	CASSNTPGQNNNEQFF	TGCGCCAGCAGCAACACCCCGGGCCAGAATAACAATGAGCAGTTCTTC
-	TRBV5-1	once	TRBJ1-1	CASRQDSQNTEAFF	TGCGCCAGCAGACAAGATTCCCAAAACACTGAAGCTTTCTTT
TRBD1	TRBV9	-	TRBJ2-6	CASSTGQGSGANVLTF	TGTGCCAGCAGCACGGGACAGGGCTCTGGGGCCAACGTCCTGACTTTC
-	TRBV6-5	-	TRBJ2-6	CASSYNSGANVLTF	TGTGCCAGCAGTTACAACTCTGGGGCCAACGTCCTGACTTTC
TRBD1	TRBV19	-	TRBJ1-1	CASSRTGSTEAFF	TGTGCCAGTAGTAGGACAGGGTCCACTGAAGCTTTCTTT
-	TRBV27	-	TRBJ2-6	CASSFGAGANVLTF	TGTGCCAGCAGTTTCGGGGCTGGGGCCAACGTCCTGACTTTC
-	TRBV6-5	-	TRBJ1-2	CASSYLLGGYGYTF	TGTGCCAGCAGTTACCTACTCGGAGGCTATGGCTACACCTTC
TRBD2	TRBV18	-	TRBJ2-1	CASSPYGTSGNSNEQFF	TGTGCCAGCTCACCATATGGGACTAGCGGGAATTCGAATGAGCAGTTCTTC
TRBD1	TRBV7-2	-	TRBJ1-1	CASSLGGTGAPFEAFF	TGTGCCAGCAGCTTAGGGGGGACAGGGGCCCCTTTTGAAGCTTTCTTT
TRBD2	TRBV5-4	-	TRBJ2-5	CASSQGASGEETQYF	TGTGCCAGCAGCCAGGGCGCTAGCGGCGAAGAGACCCAGTACTTC
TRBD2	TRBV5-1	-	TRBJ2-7	CASSLVAGGSYEQYF	TGCGCCAGCAGCTTGGTTGCCGGCGGGAGCTACGAGCAGTACTTC
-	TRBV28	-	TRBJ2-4	CASSSIPGVAKNIQYF	TGTGCCAGCAGTTCCATTCCAGGGGTAGCCAAAAACATTCAGTACTTC
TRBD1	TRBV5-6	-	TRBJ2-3	CASSPRQGASRNTQYF	TGTGCCAGCAGCCCGAGACAGGGGGCCAGCAGGAATACGCAGTATTTT
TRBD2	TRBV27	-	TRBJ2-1	CASNTPGLGMANEQFF	TGTGCCAGCAACACCCCGGGACTAGGGATGGCGAATGAGCAGTTCTTC
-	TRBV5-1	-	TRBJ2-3	CASSLQTADTQYF	TGCGCCAGCAGCTTGCAGACGGCAGATACGCAGTATTTT
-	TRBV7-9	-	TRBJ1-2	CASSLVFGPGYTF	TGTGCCAGCAGCTTAGTTTTCGGTCCTGGCTACACCTTC
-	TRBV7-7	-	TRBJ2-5	CASSLGTDTQETQYF	TGTGCCAGCAGCTTAGGGACAGATACGCAAGAGACCCAGTACTTC
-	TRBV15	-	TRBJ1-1	CATSRESPSGGEAFF	TGTGCCACCAGCAGAGAAAGCCCATCGGGGGGTGAAGCTTTCTTT
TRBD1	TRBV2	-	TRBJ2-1	CASTLTGNEQFF	TGTGCCAGCACCCTGACAGGGAATGAGCAGTTCTTC
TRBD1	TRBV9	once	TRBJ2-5	CASSVGQGAETQYF	TGTGCCAGCAGCGTGGGACAGGGGGCGGAGACCCAGTACTTC
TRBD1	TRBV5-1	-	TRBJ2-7	CASSFAGQVYEQYF	TGCGCCAGCAGCTTCGCTGGACAGGTGTACGAGCAGTACTTC
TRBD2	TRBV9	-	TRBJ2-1	CASSVEAGAVYEQFF	TGTGCCAGCAGCGTAGAGGCGGGAGCGGTTTATGAGCAGTTCTTC